What follows are 21 T cell receptor beta chains derived from one specimen sequenced in a study of cytomegalovirus exposure and HLA in healthy donors. The PCR used 60 Vbeta and 13 Jbeta primers. The table came from immunoSEQ multiplex PCR; TCRdb's copy has only in-frame clones and leaves some out. The table lists approximately 81,000 clones, roughly 80% of them singletons. The sample was PBMCs. The receptors here all came from a woman aged 45-65 years in good health and CMV-seronegative.

The chain is built from TRBV2 and TRBJ1-1; D is undetermined. The V and J ends lost 4 bases and 1 base respectively, with 7 bases between them. Germline V gives CDR1 SNHLY, CDR2 FYNNEI. The CDR3 covers 13 residues. The CDR3 here is CASSVWQNTEAFF. The CDR3 DNA reads as TGTGCCAGCAGTGTCTGGCAGAACACTGAAGCTTTCTTT. Together with reference TRBV2 and TRBJ1-1, the CDR3 gives the full variable domain: EPEVTQTPSHQVTQMGQEVILRCVPISNHLYFYWYRQILGQKVEFLVSFYNNEISEKSEIFDDQFSVERPDGSNFTLKIRSTKLEDSAMYFCASSVWQNTEAFFGQGTRLTVV.

This clone came up once. Here the CDR3 reads CASSQGETGGAGANVLTF. CDR3 bases: TGTGCCAGCAGCCAAGGGGAGACAGGGGGCGCTGGGGCCAACGTCCTGACTTTC. This chain uses TRBV4-2 with TRBJ2-6; TRBD1 matches at 10 bases. The length of the CDR3 is 18 residues. V dropped 1 base and J dropped 2; count of bases not matched to a gene: 5. Per the germline V gene, CDR1 is LGHNA and CDR2 is YNFKEQ.

This clone was seen only a few times. The chain couples TRBV27 to TRBJ2-3; 10 positions match TRBD2. The trim removed 2 bases at V and 0 bases at J, leaving 8 bases unmatched. The CDR3 has 18 residues. CDR1 and CDR2 from the germline V gene are MNHEY and SMNVEV (reference sequence). The CDR3 nucleotides are TGTGCCAGCAGTTTAGGGCTAGCGGGGGTAACTAGCACAGATACGCAGTATTTT. Encoded protein: CASSLGLAGVTSTDTQYF.

This chain joins TRBV9 and TRBJ2-2, with TRBD1 identical over 7 bases. This CDR3 has 16 residues. CDR1 and CDR2 from the germline V gene are SGDLS and YYNGEE. After removal of 3 bases from V and 5 bases from J, the junction contained 10 bases not matched to a gene. The CDR3 spells CASSAGTAIQTGELFF. The CDR3 DNA follows: TGTGCCAGCAGCGCCGGGACAGCCATCCAGACCGGGGAGCTGTTTTTT.

The chain links TRBV5-1 to TRBJ2-7, with 7 bases aligning to TRBD1. CDR3 size: 16 residues. The germline V gene has CDR1 SGHRS and CDR2 YFSETQ. The J segment lost 1 base and the V segment lost 3 bases, leaving 10 bases of the junction unmatched. Here the CDR3 DNA reads TGCGCCAGCAGCTCGGGACAGCTTCTGTTGTCCTACGAGCAGTACTTC. It encodes CASSSGQLLLSYEQYF.

This chain joins TRBV14 and TRBJ1-6; maybe TRBD1 (6 bases). The CDR3 covers 15 residues. Germline loops: CDR1 SGHDN, CDR2 FVKESK. The V and J ends lost 0 bases and 3 bases respectively, with 6 bases between them. The CDR3 region has the DNA TGTGCCAGCAGCCAAGAAGGGGGCTATAATTCACCCCTCCACTTT. Translation: CASSQEGGYNSPLHF.

The CDR3 coding sequence is TGTGCCTGGAGAGATGGTCTAGCGGGCTGGGAGACCCAGTACTTC. This gives the protein CAWRDGLAGWETQYF. The chain uses TRBV30 and TRBJ2-5, with 8 bases that match TRBD2. Germline CDR1 GTSNPN, CDR2 SVGIG (reference sequence). J lost 5 bases, V lost 3 bases, and 11 bases had no gene match. The CDR3 has 15 residues.

The V call is TRBV5-4, the J call TRBJ1-1; possibly TRBD1 for D (6 bases). The germline V and J ends were trimmed by 4 bases and 1 base, with 14 bases remaining between them. The CDR3 extends over 15 amino acids. Germline V lookup: CDR1 SGHNT, CDR2 YYREEE (reference sequence). Here the CDR3 reads CASSLRQGGNTEAFF. The CDR3 DNA reads TGTGCCAGCAGCCTACGTCAAGGGGGGAACACTGAAGCTTTCTTT.

CDR3 DNA sequence: TGTGCCAGCAGCTTAAGGACTAGCGGCTCCTACGAGCAGTACTTC. The encoded protein is CASSLRTSGSYEQYF. V gene TRBV7-8 combines with J gene TRBJ2-7; 10 nucleotides line up with TRBD2. This CDR3 has 15 amino acids. Germline V CDR1 and CDR2: SGHVS, FQNEAQ. V trimming: 2 bases; J trimming: 0 bases; junction bases outside the gene matches: 1.

The J gene is TRBJ2-1, the V gene TRBV14; TRBD2 matches at 7 bases. The junction had 11 bases not matched to a gene; V was cut back by 3 bases and J by 15 bases. CDR3 size: 13 residues. CDR1 is SGHDN and CDR2 is FVKESK in the germline V gene. The CDR3 spells CASSQNSGAGVFF. For the CDR3, the DNA is TGTGCCAGCAGCCAGAACAGCGGGGCGGGGGTGTTCTTC.

This clone has just a few counts. J is TRBJ1-4 and V is TRBV18; no reliable D call. The CDR3 contains 16 residues. Germline loops: CDR1 KGHSH, CDR2 LQKENI. Trimming stripped 4 bases from V and 6 bases from J, with 18 bases between. The CDR3 DNA is TGTGCCAGCTCACGTCTACCACCGGGTGATGATGAAAAACTGTTTTTT. Protein sequence: CASSRLPPGDDEKLFF.

V and J are TRBV30 and TRBJ1-1, with D possibly TRBD1 on 6 matching bases. Germline V gives CDR1 GTSNPN, CDR2 SVGIG (reference sequence). The V gene lost 2 bases and the J gene lost 3 bases, with 16 bases spanning the gap. CDR3 length: 15 amino acids. In nucleotides, the CDR3 is TGTGCCTGGAGTAGGCAGGGGTGGGGATACACTGAAGCTTTCTTT. Residues: CAWSRQGWGYTEAFF.

This clone was detected only once. The CDR3 is CASRQSGAPTEAFF. Written as DNA, the CDR3 is TGCGCCAGCAGGCAATCAGGGGCGCCCACTGAAGCTTTCTTT. This sequence joins TRBV5-1 and TRBJ1-1, with D tentatively TRBD1 (6 bases). The length of the CDR3 is 14 residues. V was pared by 5 bases and J by 4 bases, with 15 bases between. Germline values: CDR1 SGHRS, CDR2 YFSETQ.

This sequence joins TRBV6-4 and TRBJ2-1; 7 nucleotides line up with TRBD2. Per the germline V gene, CDR1 is MRHNA and CDR2 is SNTAGT. The CDR3 covers 17 residues. Unmatched junction bases numbered 21, after V lost 7 bases and J lost 9 bases. CDR3 sequence: CASTPEHVSGISFEQFF. The CDR3 DNA is TGTGCCAGCACCCCTGAACACGTCAGCGGGATTAGCTTTGAGCAGTTCTTC.

With respect to this clone: At one boundary the junction diverges from the germline segment, which might be a read error. The rearrangement links TRBV18 to TRBJ2-7; D might be TRBD2 (5 bases). CDR1 and CDR2 (germline): KGHSH, LQKENI. The CDR3 spans 15 residues. DNA of the CDR3: TGTGCCAGCTCCCGAAACGCTTGGAGAGATGGTAGCGCTTTCTTC. Amino acids: CASSRNAWRDGSAFF.

CDR3: CASLRGDTDTQYF. The CDR3 DNA is TGTGCCAGCCTCAGGGGAGACACAGATACGCAGTATTTT. The chain recombines TRBV7-9 with TRBJ2-3; D may be TRBD1 (6 bases). CDR1 SEHNR and CDR2 FQNEAQ come from the germline V gene (reference sequence). The V and J ends lost 8 bases and 2 bases respectively, with 11 bases between them. This CDR3 contains 13 residues.

The rearrangement uses TRBV6-5 and TRBJ1-4, with 8 positions matching TRBD1. After removal of 5 bases from V and 12 bases from J, the junction contained 14 bases not matched to a gene. Germline V gene lookup returns CDR1 MNHEY and CDR2 SVGAGI. The CDR3 has 15 residues. CDR3 residues: CASSRGQGGQRELFF. The CDR3 bases are TGTGCCAGCAGTCGAGGACAGGGAGGACAGAGAGAACTGTTTTTT.

This clone has just one count. The chain combines TRBV18 with TRBJ1-1, with TRBD1 matching 8 bases. Germline CDR1 is KGHSH and CDR2 is LQKENI. The CDR3 is 13 residues long. Trimming cost V 5 bases and J 5 bases; bases outside gene matches: 4. CDR3 nucleotide sequence: TGTGCCAGCTCAACGACAGGGGAAACTGAAGCTTTCTTT. Protein: CASSTTGETEAFF.

The J gene is TRBJ1-2, the V gene TRBV7-2; TRBD1 agrees at 8 bases. Germline CDR1 SGHTA, CDR2 FQGNSA. CDR3 length: 15 amino acids. The V and J ends lost 1 base and 2 bases, in that order; junction bases with no gene match: 3. The CDR3 reads CASSLGTGQNYGYTF. Here the CDR3 DNA reads TGTGCCAGCAGCTTAGGGACAGGGCAAAACTATGGCTACACCTTC.

The chain recombines TRBV6-1 with TRBJ1-1; D is perhaps TRBD1 (6 bases). CDR1 is MNHNS and CDR2 is SASEGT in the germline V gene. The CDR3 covers 15 residues. V lost 7 bases and J 0 bases, leaving 15 bases between the germline ends. CDR3 region: CASTYRVGVNTEAFF. For the CDR3, the DNA is TGTGCCAGCACGTACAGGGTTGGGGTGAACACTGAAGCTTTCTTT.

The gene calls are TRBV10-3 and TRBJ1-5; D perhaps matches TRBD1 (6 bases). The CDR3 length is 14 residues. Germline CDR1 is ENHRY and CDR2 is SYGVKD. Between the trimmed V and J ends, which lost 6 bases and 4 bases, there was a span of 13 bases. The CDR3 nucleotides are TGTGCCATCAGCGCGGACACAGGGAATCAGCCCCAGCATTTT. It is translated as CAISADTGNQPQHF.